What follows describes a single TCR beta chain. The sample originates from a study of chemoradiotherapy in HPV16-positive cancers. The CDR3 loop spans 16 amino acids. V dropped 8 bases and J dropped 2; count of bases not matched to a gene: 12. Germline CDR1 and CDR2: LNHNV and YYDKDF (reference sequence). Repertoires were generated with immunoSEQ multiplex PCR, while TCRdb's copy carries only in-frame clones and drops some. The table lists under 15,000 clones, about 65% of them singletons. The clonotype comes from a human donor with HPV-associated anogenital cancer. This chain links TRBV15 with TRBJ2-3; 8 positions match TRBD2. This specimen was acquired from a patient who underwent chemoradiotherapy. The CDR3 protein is CATRGRERGNTDTQYF. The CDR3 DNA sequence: TGTGCCACCCGCGGCCGAGAGCGGGGGAACACAGATACGCAGTATTTT.